One sample yielded the 9 T cell receptor beta chains listed below, sequenced in a study of Graves' ophthalmopathy and Graves' hyperthyroidism. The authors amplified TCR beta CDR3 regions, and they did so from RNA transcripts for repertoire sequencing. HTBI-primed first-round RT-PCR preceded second-round multiplex PCR. From the multiplex PCR reads, TCRdb called clonotypes with MiXCR, one entry per CDR3 protein. There are about 400,000 distinct CDR3 sequences in the sample; around 18% occur only once, and 1.6% lies in the top ten. The sequenced material came from peripheral blood. The receptors shown here come from a woman younger than 30 with Graves' ophthalmopathy.

This clonotype was found many times. This sequence joins TRBV7-2 and TRBJ2-7; no reliable D call. The CDR3 is 15 amino acids. Per the germline V gene, CDR1 is SGHTA and CDR2 is FQGNSA. The ends were cut back, 5 bases at V and 0 bases at J, with 14 bases in the middle. CDR3 residues: CASSPEPRSSYEQYF. Here the CDR3 DNA reads TGTGCCAGCAGCCCCGAACCGAGGAGCTCCTACGAGCAGTACTTC.

V and J are TRBV30 and TRBJ2-3; a possible D gene is TRBD2 (6 bases). The V end was cut by 5 bases, the J end by 0 bases, with 12 bases between. The CDR3 spans 14 residues. Looked up from germline, CDR1 is GTSNPN and CDR2 is SVGIG (reference sequence). This CDR3 reads CAWGGLTSTDTQYF. CDR3 in DNA: TGTGCCTGGGGAGGGTTAACTAGCACAGATACGCAGTATTTT. The full variable domain, rest sourced from reference TRBV30 and TRBJ2-3, is SQTIHQWPATLVQPVGSPLSLECTVEGTSNPNLYWYRQAAGRGLQLLFYSVGIGQISSEVPQNLSASRPQDRQFILSSKKLLLSDSGFYLCAWGGLTSTDTQYFGPGTRLTVL.

The chain is built from TRBV24-1 and TRBJ2-5; 12 bases match TRBD2. This CDR3 comprises 16 residues. The J segment lost 2 bases and the V segment lost 4 bases, leaving 4 bases of the junction unmatched. Germline CDR1 reads KGHDR; CDR2 reads SFDVKD. CDR3 amino acids: CATSEPLAGGQETQYF. In DNA form, the CDR3 reads TGTGCCACCAGTGAACCACTAGCGGGAGGACAAGAGACCCAGTACTTC.

This clonotype was observed many times. The chain joins TRBV30 to TRBJ2-7; D is perhaps TRBD2 (6 bases). The V and J ends lost 0 bases and 0 bases respectively, with 9 bases between them. This CDR3 is 14 amino acids long. CDR1 is GTSNPN and CDR2 is SVGIG in the germline V gene (reference sequence). This chain's CDR3 is CAWSVVGGSYEQYF. DNA of the CDR3: TGTGCCTGGAGTGTCGTCGGGGGCTCCTACGAGCAGTACTTC.

This clonotype came up many times. This sequence joins TRBV7-8 and TRBJ2-5; 15 nucleotides line up with TRBD2. The V segment lost 5 bases and the J segment 5 bases; nucleotides outside the gene matches: 12. Germline-derived CDR1 and CDR2 are SGHVS and FQNEAQ. This CDR3 is built from 18 residues. CDR3 loop: CASSTHRTSGRAWETQYF. DNA of the CDR3: TGTGCCAGCAGCACACACCGGACTAGCGGGAGGGCCTGGGAGACCCAGTACTTC.

This clonotype was seen many times. The chain couples TRBV14 to TRBJ1-6; D call uncertain. The germline V and J ends were trimmed by 1 base and 7 bases, with 14 bases remaining between them. This CDR3 has 16 amino acids. The germline gives CDR1 SGHDN, CDR2 FVKESK. In DNA, the CDR3 is TGTGCCAGCAGCCAAGCAGGACGTAGTAGGAATTCACCCCTCCACTTT. This translates into CASSQAGRSRNSPLHF.

In its sample, this clonotype was seen many times. The V and J genes are TRBV3-1 and TRBJ1-1; TRBD1 matches 7 bases. The CDR3 runs to 14 residues. Unmatched junction bases numbered 8, after V lost 5 bases and J lost 5 bases. CDR1 and CDR2 from the germline V gene are LGHDT and YNNKEL (reference sequence). CDR3 coding DNA: TGTGCCAGCAGCACCGGGACAGACTTAACTGAAGCTTTCTTT. It encodes CASSTGTDLTEAFF.

This clonotype was counted at least ten times. V and J are TRBV12-3 or TRBV12-4 and TRBJ2-7, with D tentatively TRBD1 or TRBD2 (5 bases each). This CDR3 has 15 residues. The V gene lost 8 bases and the J gene lost 3 bases, with 20 bases spanning the gap. The CDR3 protein is CASLSEGWGVYEQYF. CDR3 sequence (DNA): TGTGCCAGCCTATCCGAGGGTTGGGGCGTCTACGAGCAGTACTTC.

Many counts were recorded for this clonotype. The chain has TRBV12-3 or TRBV12-4 and TRBJ2-7, with 7 bases aligning to TRBD2. V dropped 7 bases and J dropped 2; count of bases not matched to a gene: 8. CDR3 length: 14 residues. The CDR3 reads CASTWGGGAYEQYF. Here the CDR3 DNA reads TGTGCCAGCACCTGGGGGGGGGGAGCCTACGAGCAGTACTTC.